This T cell receptor (beta chain) was recovered during a study of T cell responses to AZD1222 COVID-19 vaccine. Profiling relied on immunoSEQ multiplex PCR, and the TCRdb table lists in-frame clones only, not all of them. The sample holds 100,000 to 110,000 clones; roughly 86% are singletons and the top ten take under 4.5%. Overall study results and limits: It was only after the peak T cell response that any repertoires were sampled.

For this clone: Its antigen is unknown.

From germline, CDR1 is MDHEN and CDR2 SYDVKM. The CDR3 loop spans 14 amino acids. V dropped 6 bases and J dropped 2 bases, with 14 bases sitting between them. This sequence was found in an adult in good health. Source: peripheral blood, taken on day 0 of MenACWY control vaccination. The chain couples TRBV28 to TRBJ2-7; D assignment may be TRBD1 or TRBD2 (5 bases each). The CDR3 is CASRSHGGTYEQYF. The CDR3 DNA sequence: TGTGCCAGCAGATCCCATGGGGGAACCTACGAGCAGTACTTC.